This T cell receptor beta chain appears in the sequencing data of a study of technical replicates of blood from several donors. Sequencing used immunoSEQ multiplex PCR; TCRdb keeps in-frame clones, though not all of them. The sample has about 74,000 clones, roughly four fifths seen once. After removal of 1 base from V and 7 bases from J, the junction contained 10 bases not matched to a gene. The CDR3 has 16 amino acids. Germline lookup yields CDR1 SGHTA and CDR2 FQGNSA. Sequencing was done on a sample of PBMCs. This TCR came from a human donor in good health. Some clones in this sample may be carry-over from other donors' samples. The chain uses TRBV7-2 and TRBJ2-1, with 7 bases matching TRBD2. As DNA, the CDR3 is TGTGCCAGCAGCTTAGAATCCGGGGGAGGGGAAAATGAGCAGTTCTTC. Its translation is CASSLESGGGENEQFF.